These 8 T cell receptor beta chains originate from one sample sequenced in a study of blood T cell repertoires in COVID-19. Sequencing was performed with immunoSEQ multiplex PCR; in TCRdb, only in-frame clones are kept and a portion is missing. This table holds roughly 200,000 clones, 80% found once. The sample comprised peripheral blood. The receptors stem from a woman in her 70s with acute or convalescent COVID-19.

In regard to this clone: The sample carries other DNA sequences with the same CDR3. The chain uses TRBV27 and TRBJ1-2, with a weak D call TRBD1 (5 bases). Trimming removed 0 bases from V and 8 bases from J, with 10 bases in between. The germline CDR1 and CDR2 sequences are MNHEY and SMNVEV (reference sequence). The CDR3 loop spans 13 amino acids. The CDR3, as DNA: TGTGCCAGCAGTTTATCGACGGGGGACGGCTACACCTTC. The encoded protein is CASSLSTGDGYTF.

The J gene is TRBJ2-1, the V gene TRBV24-1; 7 bases are shared with TRBD2. There are 11 residues in the CDR3. The J segment lost 9 bases and the V segment lost 7 bases, leaving 2 bases of the junction unmatched. Germline CDR1 reads KGHDR; CDR2 reads SFDVKD. The CDR3 bases are TGTGCCACCAGCCGCGGGAGTGAGCAGTTCTTC. Residues: CATSRGSEQFF.

The gene calls are TRBV5-1 and TRBJ2-1, with D tentatively TRBD2 (5 bases). V lost 4 bases to trimming and J lost 0 bases, with 17 bases between them. The CDR3 is made up of 17 amino acids. Germline V gives CDR1 SGHRS, CDR2 YFSETQ. This CDR3 is CASSPGLAGFSYNEQFF. CDR3 bases: TGCGCCAGCAGCCCCGGACTGGCCGGGTTCTCCTACAATGAGCAGTTCTTC.

The chain links TRBV2 to TRBJ2-5, with 9 positions matching TRBD1. V lost 5 bases, J lost 5 bases, and 6 bases stayed unmatched. The CDR3 spans 14 residues. Germline CDR1 reads SNHLY; CDR2 reads FYNNEI. Here the CDR3 reads CASSPGQGFETQYF. Written as DNA, the CDR3 is TGTGCCAGCAGTCCGGGACAGGGATTTGAGACCCAGTACTTC.

This clone has only one observation. V is TRBV11-2 and J is TRBJ2-2; a weak D match, TRBD1 (6 bases). Germline V lookup: CDR1 SGHAT, CDR2 FQNNGV. The CDR3 runs 16 residues. V was cut by 5 bases and J by 0 bases, with 13 bases left in between. CDR3 sequence (DNA): TGTGCCAGCAGCAGGGGACACGCTACGAACACCGGGGAGCTGTTTTTT. Translation: CASSRGHATNTGELFF.

The DNA for the CDR3 is TGCAGCGTTGCAGAAGGGACAGGGATGACTGAAGCTTTCTTT. This gives the protein CSVAEGTGMTEAFF. This chain links TRBV29-1 with TRBJ1-1, with 9 bases matching TRBD1. This CDR3 comprises 14 residues. Per germline, CDR1 SQVTM and CDR2 ANQGSEA. V was clipped by 4 bases and J by 5 bases; unmatched bases: 8.

This clone was detected once. V usage is TRBV28 and J usage is TRBJ1-2, with TRBD1 identical over 10 bases. The CDR3 runs to 15 residues. Germline V gene data show CDR1 as MDHEN and CDR2 as SYDVKM. V lost 5 bases, J lost 4 bases, and 7 bases stayed unmatched. The CDR3 region is CASSVPTGGVYGYTF. CDR3 DNA sequence: TGTGCCAGCAGTGTACCGACAGGGGGCGTCTATGGCTACACCTTC.

The chain combines TRBV7-2 with TRBJ2-7, with 14 bases fitting TRBD2. Germline V gives CDR1 SGHTA, CDR2 FQGNSA. Unmatched junction bases numbered 7, after V lost 2 bases and J lost 4 bases. This CDR3 region has 17 residues. The CDR3 region is CASSLRGLAGVRYEQYF. The CDR3 DNA sequence: TGTGCCAGCAGCTTAAGGGGACTAGCGGGAGTGAGATACGAGCAGTACTTC.